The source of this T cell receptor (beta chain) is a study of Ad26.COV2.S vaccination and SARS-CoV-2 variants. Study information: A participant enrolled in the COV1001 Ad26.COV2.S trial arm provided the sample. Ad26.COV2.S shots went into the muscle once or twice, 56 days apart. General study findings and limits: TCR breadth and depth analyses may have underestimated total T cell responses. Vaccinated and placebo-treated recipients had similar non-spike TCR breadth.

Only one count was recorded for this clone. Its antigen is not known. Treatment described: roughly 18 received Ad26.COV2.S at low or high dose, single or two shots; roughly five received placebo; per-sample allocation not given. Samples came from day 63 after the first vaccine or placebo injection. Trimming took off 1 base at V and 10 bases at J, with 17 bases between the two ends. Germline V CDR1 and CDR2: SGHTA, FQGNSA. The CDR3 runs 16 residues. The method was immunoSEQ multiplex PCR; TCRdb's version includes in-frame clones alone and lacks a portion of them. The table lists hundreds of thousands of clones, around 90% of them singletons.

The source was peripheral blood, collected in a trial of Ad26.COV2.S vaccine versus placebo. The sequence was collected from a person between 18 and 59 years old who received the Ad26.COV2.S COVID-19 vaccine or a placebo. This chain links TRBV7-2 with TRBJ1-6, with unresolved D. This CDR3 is CASSLVRPKEGSPLHF. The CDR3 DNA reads TGTGCCAGCAGCTTAGTGAGGCCTAAGGAGGGCTCACCCCTCCACTTT.